A single sample is the source of the 5 T cell receptor beta chains below, sequenced in a study of blood T cell repertoires in COVID-19 (dated by TCRdb to 2019 to 2021). The protocol used for the library was the immunoSEQ multiplex PCR assay. TCRdb took over this immuneACCESS table, retaining in-frame rearrangements with V and J assigned. Such tables are incomplete; in checked studies, under half of the missing clones stem from an unresolved V gene, and the remainder is unexplained. Present in this sample are about 140,000 clones, 60% to 85% of which were seen just once. The top ten constitute about 8.6% of the sample. The sequencing sample was made of peripheral blood. The receptor source for this set is a man aged 45-65 years with active or convalescent COVID-19.

This chain joins TRBV30 and TRBJ1-2; 8 bases are shared with TRBD1. Germline V gene sequence: CDR1 GTSNPN, CDR2 SVGIG (reference sequence). The CDR3 has 14 amino acids. The V and J ends lost 5 bases and 3 bases, in that order; junction bases with no gene match: 8. This CDR3 reads CAWDGQGLDYGYTF. The CDR3 DNA is TGTGCCTGGGACGGACAGGGACTCGACTATGGCTACACCTTC.

V is TRBV3-1 (or the pseudogene TRBV3-2) and J is TRBJ1-1; perhaps TRBD1 as D (6 bases). Trimming took 4 bases from V and 4 from J, leaving 22 bases between them. The germline CDR1 and CDR2 sequences are LGHDT and YNNKEL (reference sequence). The CDR3 has 17 residues. The DNA for the CDR3 is TGTGCCAGCAGCCCGGGAGGGGGGCGCTCTCGGTCCACTGAAGCTTTCTTT. Protein product: CASSPGGGRSRSTEAFF.

The count of this clone is one. CDR3 nucleotide sequence: TGTGCCAGTAGTATCCCAGCAGATACGCAGTATTTT. This encodes CASSIPADTQYF. The chain couples TRBV19 to TRBJ2-3; no clear D. Trimming cost V 3 bases and J 4 bases, with 5 bases left between them. Germline CDR1 and CDR2: LNHDA and SQIVND (reference sequence). CDR3 size: 12 residues.

The chain has TRBV19 and TRBJ2-3; possibly TRBD2 for D (6 bases). Per the germline V gene, CDR1 is LNHDA and CDR2 is SQIVND (reference sequence). The V end lost 4 bases, the J end lost 2 bases, and 16 bases lay between the germline ends. CDR3 length: 16 residues. The CDR3 DNA is TGTGCCAGTAGTAGAGATAGCGGAGATTACACAGATACGCAGTATTTT. The encoded protein is CASSRDSGDYTDTQYF.

This clone was recorded a few times. The rearrangement links TRBV29-1 to TRBJ1-3; 7 bases fit TRBD1. Trimming took 6 bases from V and 0 from J; bases not matched to a gene: 5. The CDR3 loop spans 14 amino acids. The germline V gene has CDR1 SQVTM and CDR2 ANQGSEA. CDR3 loop: CSVRTGFSGNTIYF. Written as DNA, the CDR3 is TGCAGCGTAAGGACAGGTTTCTCTGGAAACACCATATATTTT.